The 30 T cell receptor beta chains given below trace back to one sample, sequenced in a study of beta chain features in type 1 diabetes. Isolated RNA was reverse transcribed in full, so expressed TCRB transcripts were sequenced. Produced via immunoSEQ multiplex PCR; TCRdb's table is partial and in-frame only. In the table there are a few hundred thousand clones, roughly 30% of which are singletons. Sample: naive CD4+ T cells from blood. The receptor set was obtained from a man younger than 35 in good health.

CDR3 loop: CASSQGRQETQYF. As DNA, the CDR3 is TGCGCCAGCAGCCAAGGCAGACAAGAGACCCAGTACTTC. The rearrangement joins TRBV4-1 to TRBJ2-5; D uncertain. Trimming took 1 base from V and 2 from J, leaving 5 bases between them. This CDR3 is built from 13 residues. CDR1 and CDR2 from the germline V gene are MGHRA and YSYEKL.

The J gene is TRBJ1-2, the V gene TRBV30, with 11 bases fitting TRBD1. CDR3 length: 16 amino acids. The germline CDR1 and CDR2 sequences are GTSNPN and SVGIG (reference sequence). V shed 8 bases, J shed 0 bases, and the junction held 11 bases outside the gene matches. The CDR3 DNA reads TGTGCCACCCCGGGGACAGGGGGTGATGCTAACTATGGCTACACCTTC. This encodes CATPGTGGDANYGYTF.

This chain links TRBV9 with TRBJ2-2; D may match TRBD1 or TRBD2 (5 bases each). Germline V lookup: CDR1 SGDLS, CDR2 YYNGEE. Deletions cut 5 bases from V and 0 bases from J, with 14 bases between. This CDR3 is 16 amino acids long. CDR3 in DNA: TGTGCCAGCAGTATCGACAGCGGAGCGAACACCGGGGAGCTGTTTTTT. Amino acid sequence: CASSIDSGANTGELFF.

There are a few counts of this clone. The V and J genes are TRBV4-2 and TRBJ2-1; 7 bases agree with TRBD2. Per the germline V gene, CDR1 is LGHNA and CDR2 is YNFKEQ. The CDR3 is 17 amino acids. J was trimmed by 10 bases and V by 0 bases; bases with no gene match: 15. The CDR3 DNA reads TGTGCCAGCAGCCAAGAATTCCTAGCGGCAGGCGAGGAGGAGCAGTTCTTC. It translates to CASSQEFLAAGEEEQFF.

The chain joins TRBV27 to TRBJ2-3; 8 bases fit TRBD2. The germline gives CDR1 MNHEY, CDR2 SMNVEV (reference sequence). The CDR3 loop spans 15 amino acids. The V segment lost 5 bases and the J segment 1 base; nucleotides outside the gene matches: 5. The CDR3 DNA reads TGTGCCAGCAGTCGCTTACTAGCGGGCACAGATACGCAGTATTTT. Translation gives CASSRLLAGTDTQYF.

The chain links TRBV7-3 to TRBJ2-3, with TRBD1 identical over 8 bases. The J segment lost 6 bases and the V segment lost 5 bases, leaving 4 bases of the junction unmatched. The CDR3 runs 13 residues. Germline CDR1 and CDR2: SGHTA and FQGTGA. Written as DNA, the CDR3 is TGTGCCAGCAGCCCTCAGGGGGCCGATACGCAGTATTTT. Its protein product is CASSPQGADTQYF.

This clone was observed a few times. The V gene is TRBV4-1, the J gene TRBJ2-1, with unresolved D. V was shortened by 6 bases and J by 7 bases, with 4 bases between the two germline ends. CDR1 is MGHRA, CDR2 YSYEKL, per germline. The CDR3 runs 10 residues. The CDR3: CASRGNEQFF. The DNA for the CDR3 is TGCGCCAGCAGGGGTAATGAGCAGTTCTTC.

The V gene is TRBV7-9, the J gene TRBJ2-2, with unresolved D. Germline CDR1 SEHNR, CDR2 FQNEAQ (reference sequence). The V and J ends lost 1 base and 6 bases respectively, with 6 bases between them. The CDR3 is made up of 13 amino acids. CDR3 region: CASSLEGAGELFF. The CDR3 coding sequence is TGTGCCAGCAGCTTAGAGGGTGCCGGGGAGCTGTTTTTT.

This clone has more than one count but fewer than ten. The chain uses TRBV19 and TRBJ2-3, with 9 bases that match TRBD2. The germline CDR1 and CDR2 sequences are LNHDA and SQIVND (reference sequence). The V segment lost 5 bases and the J segment 7 bases; nucleotides outside the gene matches: 4. This CDR3 is 13 amino acids long. The CDR3: CASSVLAGNTQYF. In DNA, the CDR3 is TGTGCCAGTAGTGTTCTAGCGGGGAATACGCAGTATTTT.

The chain uses TRBV30 and TRBJ2-5; D possibly corresponds to TRBD2 (6 bases). The CDR3 length is 13 residues. CDR1 is GTSNPN, CDR2 SVGIG, per germline (reference sequence). Trimming removed 1 base at V and 4 bases at J, with 10 bases between. CDR3: CAWSGWGGETQYF. In nucleotides, the CDR3 is TGTGCCTGGAGTGGTTGGGGAGGAGAGACCCAGTACTTC.

This clone was recorded a few times. The chain is built from TRBV28 and TRBJ1-1, with D hard to call. Germline loops: CDR1 MDHEN, CDR2 SYDVKM. V was trimmed by 7 bases and J by 7 bases, leaving 16 bases between them. This CDR3 contains 13 residues. CDR3 in amino acids: CASTKVYKSEAFF. The CDR3 coding sequence is TGTGCCAGCACCAAAGTGTACAAAAGTGAAGCTTTCTTT.

The chain uses TRBV9 and TRBJ1-2; TRBD1 is a possible D gene (5 bases). Germline assignment: CDR1 SGDLS and CDR2 YYNGEE. The CDR3 contains 10 residues. The V and J ends lost 8 bases and 8 bases respectively, with 10 bases between them. CDR3 in amino acids: CARGLLGYTF. Written as DNA, the CDR3 is TGTGCCAGGGGACTCCTAGGCTACACCTTC.

The chain carries TRBV7-3 and TRBJ2-3; the match to TRBD1 covers 9 bases. With V trimmed by 3 bases and J by 1 base, 5 bases remained unmatched. Looked up from germline, CDR1 is SGHTA and CDR2 is FQGTGA. This CDR3 has 16 residues. The CDR3 DNA follows: TGTGCCAGCAGCTTCACAGGGGGCACAGGCACAGATACGCAGTATTTT. It encodes CASSFTGGTGTDTQYF.

This rearrangement joins TRBV5-4 to TRBJ2-3; D gene uncertain. CDR1 SGHNT and CDR2 YYREEE come from the germline V gene (reference sequence). The CDR3 runs to 15 residues. Trimming stripped 2 bases from V and 0 bases from J, with 10 bases between. CDR3 in amino acids: CASSFLSTSTDTQYF. In nucleotides, the CDR3 is TGTGCCAGCAGCTTTCTATCTACTAGCACAGATACGCAGTATTTT.

The chain recombines TRBV30 with TRBJ2-3; TRBD2 aligns across 8 bases. J gave up 2 bases and V 7 bases, and 8 bases lay outside the gene matches. The CDR3 is made up of 14 amino acids. Germline V gives CDR1 GTSNPN, CDR2 SVGIG (reference sequence). The CDR3 region has the DNA TGTGCCTATAGACTAGCGACTACCACAGATACGCAGTATTTT. The encoded protein is CAYRLATTTDTQYF. Drawing the rest from reference TRBV30 and TRBJ2-3, the complete variable domain is SQTIHQWPATLVQPVGSPLSLECTVEGTSNPNLYWYRQAAGRGLQLLFYSVGIGQISSEVPQNLSASRPQDRQFILSSKKLLLSDSGFYLCAYRLATTTDTQYFGPGTRLTVL.

V and J are TRBV15 and TRBJ2-6; D is undetermined. Germline CDR1 and CDR2: LNHNV and YYDKDF (reference sequence). Between the trimmed V and J ends, which lost 5 bases and 2 bases, there was a span of 7 bases. This CDR3 is built from 14 residues. For the CDR3, the DNA is TGTGCCACCAGCGCCCGCACTGGGGCCAACGTCCTGACTTTC. It codes for CATSARTGANVLTF.

The chain joins TRBV11-2 to TRBJ2-7; no firm D call. The V gene's germline CDR1 is SGHAT and CDR2 FQNNGV. V was shortened by 5 bases and J by 7 bases, with 9 bases between the two germline ends. The CDR3 runs 11 residues. DNA of the CDR3: TGTGCCAGCAGCCTCCGTACGGAGCAGTACTTC. This translates into CASSLRTEQYF.

The chain is built from TRBV4-1 and TRBJ2-1, with 8 positions matching TRBD1. This CDR3 region has 13 residues. Germline V gene sequence: CDR1 MGHRA, CDR2 YSYEKL. Trimming at V came to 2 bases and at J to 13 bases, leaving 7 bases not matched to a gene. The CDR3 sequence is CASSQPGGGKQFF. As DNA, the CDR3 is TGCGCCAGCAGCCAACCAGGGGGCGGAAAACAGTTCTTC.

This clone was detected a few times. This rearrangement joins TRBV25-1 to TRBJ2-3; TRBD1 agrees at 9 bases. Germline trimming cut 10 bases from V and 4 bases from J; bases unmatched to any gene: 15. This CDR3 spans 16 amino acids. CDR1 is MGHDK and CDR2 is SYGVNS in the germline V gene. CDR3 sequence: CATRPAVGQGADTQYF. DNA of the CDR3: TGTGCCACCCGCCCCGCGGTGGGACAGGGAGCAGATACGCAGTATTTT. The full variable domain, its missing parts supplied by reference TRBV25-1 and TRBJ2-3, is EADIYQTPRYLVIGTGKKITLECSQTMGHDKMYWYQQDPGMELHLIHYSYGVNSTEKGDLSSESTVSRIRTEHFPLTLESARPSHTSQYLCATRPAVGQGADTQYFGPGTRLTVL.

V usage is TRBV5-4 and J usage is TRBJ1-2, with TRBD1 matching 7 bases. CDR1 and CDR2 (germline): SGHNT, YYREEE (reference sequence). Unmatched junction bases numbered 12, after V lost 5 bases and J lost 8 bases. The CDR3 has 14 amino acids. CDR3 protein: CASRLTGESRGYTF. Here the CDR3 DNA reads TGTGCCAGCAGACTCACAGGGGAGAGCAGGGGCTACACCTTC.

The CDR3 DNA sequence: TGTGCCAGCTCACCAGTTCCCTACGAGCAGTACTTC. This translates into CASSPVPYEQYF. The chain is built from TRBV18 and TRBJ2-7; no definite D call. V was clipped by 2 bases and J by 2 bases, with 4 bases between them. CDR1 and CDR2 (germline): KGHSH, LQKENI. The CDR3 is 12 amino acids. Full variable domain (rest looked up from reference TRBV18 and TRBJ2-7): NAGVMQNPRHLVRRRGQEARLRCSPMKGHSHVYWYRQLPEEGLKFMVYLQKENIIDESGMPKERFSAEFPKEGPSILRIQQVVRGDSAAYFCASSPVPYEQYFGPGTRLTVT.

The rearrangement links TRBV28 to TRBJ2-5; 7 bases line up with TRBD1. V lost 5 bases, J lost 3 bases, and 3 bases stayed unmatched. The CDR3 runs 13 residues. The V gene's germline CDR1 is MDHEN and CDR2 SYDVKM. CDR3 sequence: CASSQGQEETQYF. CDR3 in DNA: TGTGCCAGCAGTCAAGGACAGGAAGAGACCCAGTACTTC. The whole variable domain, remainder taken from reference TRBV28 and TRBJ2-5, is DVKVTQSSRYLVKRTGEKVFLECVQDMDHENMFWYRQDPGLGLRLIYFSYDVKMKEKGDIPEGYSVSREKKERFSLILESASTNQTSMYLCASSQGQEETQYFGPGTRLLVL.

Only a few counts were recorded for this clone. CDR3 region: CASSFRGDPGQYF. CDR3 DNA: TGTGCCAGCAGCTTTCGCGGGGACCCAGGGCAGTACTTC. The rearrangement joins TRBV7-9 to TRBJ2-7, with D possibly matching TRBD2 (6 bases). Trimming pared 3 bases from V and 9 bases from J, leaving 15 bases between. Germline CDR1 reads SEHNR; CDR2 reads FQNEAQ (reference sequence). The CDR3 is made up of 13 amino acids. Variable domain in full (rest from reference TRBV7-9 and TRBJ2-7): DTGVSQNPRHKITKRGQNVTFRCDPISEHNRLYWYRQTLGQGPEFLTYFQNEAQLEKSRLLSDRFSAERPKGSFSTLEIQRTEQGDSAMYLCASSFRGDPGQYFGPGTRLTVT.

This clone has just a few counts. The rearrangement joins TRBV5-4 to TRBJ2-1; the match to TRBD2 covers 8 bases. The germline CDR1 and CDR2 sequences are SGHNT and YYREEE (reference sequence). This CDR3 has 13 residues. The junction had 4 bases not matched to a gene; V was cut back by 7 bases and J by 4 bases. This CDR3 reads CASQRELYNEQFF. DNA for the CDR3: TGTGCCAGCCAGCGGGAGTTATACAATGAGCAGTTCTTC. The full variable domain, rest sourced from reference TRBV5-4 and TRBJ2-1, is ETGVTQSPTHLIKTRGQQVTLRCSSQSGHNTVSWYQQALGQGPQFIFQYYREEENGRGNFPPRFSGLQFPNYSSELNVNALELDDSALYLCASQRELYNEQFFGPGTRLTVL.

This chain uses TRBV14 with TRBJ2-7; D call uncertain. The CDR3 covers 13 residues. The V gene lost 6 bases and the J gene lost 6 bases, with 15 bases spanning the gap. Germline CDR1 and CDR2: SGHDN and FVKESK. CDR3 in DNA: TGTGCCAGCAGTCTTGGGTGGCGGCGCGAGCAGTACTTC. Translation gives CASSLGWRREQYF.

This clone was observed a handful of times. The genes are TRBV28 and TRBJ2-3, with D perhaps TRBD1 (5 bases). V shed 7 bases and J shed 2 bases, with 7 bases lying between them. Germline-derived CDR1 and CDR2 are MDHEN and SYDVKM. This CDR3 region has 12 residues. The CDR3 DNA reads TGTGCCAGCAAGACAGTCACAGATACGCAGTATTTT. Its translation: CASKTVTDTQYF.

In its sample, this clone was seen a few times. This chain links TRBV29-1 with TRBJ2-1, with 11 nucleotides matching TRBD1. The CDR3 consists of 19 residues. With 1 base clipped from V and 0 bases from J, the junction kept 11 bases outside the gene matches. CDR1 and CDR2 (germline): SQVTM, ANQGSEA. Here the CDR3 DNA reads TGCAGCGTTGAAGGTCCGGGACAGGGGGTTACGAGCTCCTACAATGAGCAGTTCTTC. The encoded protein is CSVEGPGQGVTSSYNEQFF.

The V call is TRBV5-1, the J call TRBJ2-7; D gene uncertain. The CDR3 is made up of 14 amino acids. The V gene's germline CDR1 is SGHRS and CDR2 YFSETQ. Trimming cost V 0 bases and J 0 bases, with 7 bases left between them. CDR3 DNA sequence: TGCGCCAGCAGCTTGGGATCGCCCTCCTACGAGCAGTACTTC. Translation gives CASSLGSPSYEQYF.

The J gene is TRBJ2-7, the V gene TRBV14; D uncertain. The CDR3 spans 12 residues. V gave up 2 bases and J gave up 4 bases, with 6 bases separating them. Germline V lookup: CDR1 SGHDN, CDR2 FVKESK. The chain's CDR3 is CASSQPSYEQYF. Here the CDR3 DNA reads TGTGCCAGCAGCCAACCTAGTTACGAGCAGTACTTC. Variable domain in full (rest from reference TRBV14 and TRBJ2-7): EAGVTQFPSHSVIEKGQTVTLRCDPISGHDNLYWYRRVMGKEIKFLLHFVKESKQDESGMPNNRFLAERTGGTYSTLKVQPAELEDSGVYFCASSQPSYEQYFGPGTRLTVT.

This clone was observed a few times. DNA for the CDR3: TGCAGCGTTGATTATACCGGGGATACGCAGTATTTT. Translating it yields CSVDYTGDTQYF. This sequence joins TRBV29-1 and TRBJ2-3; D uncertain. The CDR3 has 12 amino acids. Germline CDR1 and CDR2: SQVTM and ANQGSEA. The V end was cut by 3 bases, the J end by 6 bases, with 10 bases between.